A single TCR beta chain is shown here with its context. TCRdb's table, derived via immunoSEQ multiplex PCR, lists solely in-frame clones and lacks some. The sample consists of hundreds of thousands of clones, approximately 87% of them appearing once. This sample stems from a study of shared T cell receptors in the human thymus. The ends were cut back, 7 bases at V and 5 bases at J, with 18 bases in the middle. Germline CDR1 and CDR2: LNHDA and SQIVND (reference sequence). The CDR3 contains 15 residues. A further study also used this sample, focusing on human thymus T cells. From that study: The thymus tissue came from resections taken during corrective heart surgery.

This rearrangement joins TRBV19 to TRBJ2-1; no firm D call. Sequences were obtained from thymocytes. The sequence derives from a boy in the first two years of life with a congenital heart defect. The CDR3 here is CASKALRDGDNEQFF. The CDR3 DNA reads as TGTGCCAGTAAAGCCCTGAGAGACGGAGACAATGAGCAGTTCTTC.